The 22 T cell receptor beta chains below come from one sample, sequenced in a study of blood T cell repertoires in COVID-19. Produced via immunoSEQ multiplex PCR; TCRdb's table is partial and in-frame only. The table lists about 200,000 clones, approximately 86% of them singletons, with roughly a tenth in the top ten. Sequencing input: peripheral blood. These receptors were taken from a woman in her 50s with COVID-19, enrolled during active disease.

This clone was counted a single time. In DNA, the CDR3 is TGTGCCTGGAGGGGACAGTCGTACTATGGCTACACCTTC. Residues: CAWRGQSYYGYTF. This rearrangement joins TRBV30 to TRBJ1-2; TRBD1 matches 7 bases. The ends lost 3 bases at V and 3 bases at J; junction bases unmatched: 4. The CDR3 is made up of 13 amino acids. CDR1 and CDR2 (germline): GTSNPN, SVGIG (reference sequence).

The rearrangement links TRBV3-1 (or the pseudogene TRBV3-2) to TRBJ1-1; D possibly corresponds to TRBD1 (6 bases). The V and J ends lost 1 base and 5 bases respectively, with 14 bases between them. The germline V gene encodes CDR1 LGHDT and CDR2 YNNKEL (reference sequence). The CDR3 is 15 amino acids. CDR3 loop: CASSQAQGSRTEAFF. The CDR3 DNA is TGTGCCAGCAGCCAAGCACAGGGTAGTCGTACTGAAGCTTTCTTT.

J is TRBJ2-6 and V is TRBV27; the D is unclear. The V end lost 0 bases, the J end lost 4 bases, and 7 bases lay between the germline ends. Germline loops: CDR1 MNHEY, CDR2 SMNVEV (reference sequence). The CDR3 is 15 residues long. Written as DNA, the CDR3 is TGTGCCAGCAGTTTATCGTATCGGGGGGCCAACGTCCTGACTTTC. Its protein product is CASSLSYRGANVLTF.

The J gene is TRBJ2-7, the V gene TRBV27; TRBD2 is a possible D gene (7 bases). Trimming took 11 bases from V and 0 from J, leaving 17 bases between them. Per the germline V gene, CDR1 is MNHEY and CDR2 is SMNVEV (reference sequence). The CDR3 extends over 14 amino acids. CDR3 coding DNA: TGTGCCGCCCCTCGGCGGGGGCCCTCCTACGAGCAGTACGTC. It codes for CAAPRRGPSYEQYV.

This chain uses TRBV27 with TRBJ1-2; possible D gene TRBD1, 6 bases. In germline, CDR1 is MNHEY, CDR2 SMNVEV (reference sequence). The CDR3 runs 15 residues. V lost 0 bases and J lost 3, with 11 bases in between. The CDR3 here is CASSLSGGRYYGYTF. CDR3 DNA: TGTGCCAGCAGTTTATCGGGGGGGCGGTACTATGGCTACACCTTC.

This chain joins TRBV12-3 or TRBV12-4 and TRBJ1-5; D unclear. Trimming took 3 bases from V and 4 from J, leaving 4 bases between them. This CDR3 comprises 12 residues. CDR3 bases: TGTGCCAGCAGTTTGCAGAATCAGCCCCAGCATTTT. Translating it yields CASSLQNQPQHF.

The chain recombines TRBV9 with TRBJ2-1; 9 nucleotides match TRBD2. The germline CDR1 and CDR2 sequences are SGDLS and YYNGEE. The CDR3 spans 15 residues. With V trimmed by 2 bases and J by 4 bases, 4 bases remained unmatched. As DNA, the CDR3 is TGTGCCAGCAGCGTTAAAACTAGCGGGTACAATGAGCAGTTCTTC. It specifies CASSVKTSGYNEQFF.

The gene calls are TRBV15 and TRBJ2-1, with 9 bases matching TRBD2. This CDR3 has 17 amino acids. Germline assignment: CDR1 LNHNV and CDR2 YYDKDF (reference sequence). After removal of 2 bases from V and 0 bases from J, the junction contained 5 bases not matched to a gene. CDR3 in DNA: TGTGCCACCAGCAGAAACTCGCGGGGGGGCTCCTACAATGAGCAGTTCTTC. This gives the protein CATSRNSRGGSYNEQFF.

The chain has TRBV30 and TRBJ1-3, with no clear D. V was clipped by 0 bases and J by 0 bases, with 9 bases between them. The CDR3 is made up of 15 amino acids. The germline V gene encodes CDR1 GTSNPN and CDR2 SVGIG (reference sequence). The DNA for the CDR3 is TGTGCCTGGAGTGTAGGCAGGTCCTCTGGAAACACCATATATTTT. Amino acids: CAWSVGRSSGNTIYF.

The CDR3 reads CAISDRQAGDTQYF. The CDR3 DNA reads TGTGCCATCAGTGACCGACAGGCCGGGGATACGCAGTATTTT. V and J are TRBV10-3 and TRBJ2-3; possible D gene TRBD1, 6 bases. CDR3 length: 14 amino acids. V was cut by 3 bases and J by 6 bases, with 13 bases left in between. Germline V gene sequence: CDR1 ENHRY, CDR2 SYGVKD.

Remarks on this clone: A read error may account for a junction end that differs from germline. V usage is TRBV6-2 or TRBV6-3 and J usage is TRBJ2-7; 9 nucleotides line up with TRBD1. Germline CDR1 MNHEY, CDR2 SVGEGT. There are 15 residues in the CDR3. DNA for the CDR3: TGTGCCAGCAGCTCTCCGGGACAGGGCTCCTATGAGCAGTACTTC. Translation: CASSSPGQGSYEQYF.

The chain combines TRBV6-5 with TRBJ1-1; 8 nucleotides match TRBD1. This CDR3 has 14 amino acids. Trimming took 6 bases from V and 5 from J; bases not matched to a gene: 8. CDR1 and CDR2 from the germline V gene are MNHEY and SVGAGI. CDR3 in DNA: TGTGCCAGCAGCCCCAGGGGGCCGAGGACTGAAGCTTTCTTT. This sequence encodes CASSPRGPRTEAFF.

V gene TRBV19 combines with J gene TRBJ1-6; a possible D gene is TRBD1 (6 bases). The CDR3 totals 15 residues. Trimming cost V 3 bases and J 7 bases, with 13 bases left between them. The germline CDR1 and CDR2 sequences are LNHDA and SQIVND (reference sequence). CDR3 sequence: CASSMDSGANSPLHF. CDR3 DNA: TGTGCCAGTAGTATGGATTCAGGGGCGAATTCACCCCTCCACTTT.

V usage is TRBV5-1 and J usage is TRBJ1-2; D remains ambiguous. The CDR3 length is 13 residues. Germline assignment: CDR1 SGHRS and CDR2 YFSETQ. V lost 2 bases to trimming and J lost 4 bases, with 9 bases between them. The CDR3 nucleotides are TGCGCCAGCAGCTTTGGAGACCTCTATGGCTACACCTTC. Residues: CASSFGDLYGYTF. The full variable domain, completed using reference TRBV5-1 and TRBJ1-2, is KAGVTQTPRYLIKTRGQQVTLSCSPISGHRSVSWYQQTPGQGLQFLFEYFSETQRNKGNFPGRFSGRQFSNSRSEMNVSTLELGDSALYLCASSFGDLYGYTFGSGTRLTVV.

The CDR3 DNA reads TGTGCCACCAGCAGAGATCAGGCGGGGAGCGGCACAGATACGCAGTATTTT. Amino acid sequence: CATSRDQAGSGTDTQYF. The chain joins TRBV15 to TRBJ2-3; tentative D call: TRBD2 (6 bases). CDR3 size: 17 residues. The germline V and J ends were trimmed by 0 bases and 1 base, with 14 bases remaining between them. Looked up from germline, CDR1 is LNHNV and CDR2 is YYDKDF (reference sequence).

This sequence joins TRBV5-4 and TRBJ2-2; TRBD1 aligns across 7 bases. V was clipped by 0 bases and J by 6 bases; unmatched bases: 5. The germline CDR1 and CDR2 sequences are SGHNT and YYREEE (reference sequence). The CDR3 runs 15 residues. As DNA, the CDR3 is TGTGCCAGCAGCTTGGGACAGGGTGGGGCCGGGGAGCTGTTTTTT. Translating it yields CASSLGQGGAGELFF.

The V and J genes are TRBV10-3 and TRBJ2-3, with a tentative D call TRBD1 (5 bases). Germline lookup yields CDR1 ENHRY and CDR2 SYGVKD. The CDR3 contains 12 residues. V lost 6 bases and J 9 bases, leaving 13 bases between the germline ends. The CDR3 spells CAISSTGDTQYF. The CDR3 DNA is TGTGCCATCAGCTCAACAGGAGACACGCAGTATTTT.

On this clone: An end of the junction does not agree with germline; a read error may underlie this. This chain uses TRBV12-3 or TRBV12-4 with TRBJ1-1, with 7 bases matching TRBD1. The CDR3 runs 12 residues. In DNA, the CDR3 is TGTGCCAGCAGTTTGATTACAGGGGAAGGTTTCTTT. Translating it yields CASSLITGEGFF.

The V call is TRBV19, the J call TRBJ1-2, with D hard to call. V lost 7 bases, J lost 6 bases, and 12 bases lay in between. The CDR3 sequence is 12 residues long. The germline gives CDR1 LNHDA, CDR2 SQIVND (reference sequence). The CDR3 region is CASNRRGNGYTF. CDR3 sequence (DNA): TGTGCCAGTAACAGACGCGGGAATGGCTACACCTTC.

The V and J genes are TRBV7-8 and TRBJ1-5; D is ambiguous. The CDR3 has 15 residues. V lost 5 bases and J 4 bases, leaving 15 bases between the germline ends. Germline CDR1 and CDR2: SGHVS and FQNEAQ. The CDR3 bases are TGTGCCAGCAGCCCGAACCGGGTCGTTAATCAGCCCCAGCATTTT. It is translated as CASSPNRVVNQPQHF.

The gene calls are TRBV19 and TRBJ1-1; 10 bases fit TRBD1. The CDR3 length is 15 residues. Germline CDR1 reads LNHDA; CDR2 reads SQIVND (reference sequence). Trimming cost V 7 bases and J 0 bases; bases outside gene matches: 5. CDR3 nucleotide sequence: TGTGCCAGTATTGGGACAGGGGCCATGAACACTGAAGCTTTCTTT. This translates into CASIGTGAMNTEAFF.

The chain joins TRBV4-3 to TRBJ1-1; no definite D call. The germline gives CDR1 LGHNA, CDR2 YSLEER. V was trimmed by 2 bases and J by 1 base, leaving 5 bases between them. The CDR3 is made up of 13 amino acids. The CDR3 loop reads CASSQKANTEAFF. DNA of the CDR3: TGCGCCAGCAGCCAAAAAGCGAACACTGAAGCTTTCTTT.